This T cell receptor beta chain appears in the sequencing data of a study of blood T cell repertoires in COVID-19. In the study overall: Italy, Spain and the United States were the sources of the convalescent and acute COVID-19 samples. T cells, B-cell-depleted T cells, or PBMCs provided the cDNA or gDNA that served as material.

Profiling relied on immunoSEQ multiplex PCR, and the TCRdb table lists in-frame clones only, not all of them. The table has more than 150,000 clones, around 82% seen once; the top ten hold 12%. Everyone who took part was roughly 18 to 89 years old, and they came from 24 US areas. Trimming shortened V by 4 bases and J by 10 bases, and 17 bases separated the two germline ends. The V gene's germline CDR1 is LNHDA and CDR2 SQIVND (reference sequence). CDR3 size: 14 residues. This receptor was identified in a middle-aged man who had recovered from COVID-19. The sequencing input was PBMCs or T cells enriched from blood (not recorded which). J is TRBJ1-5 and V is TRBV19; D unresolved. The CDR3 reads CASSTSEGPFPQHF. CDR3 coding DNA: TGTGCCAGTAGTACTTCAGAGGGCCCCTTCCCCCAGCATTTT.